These T cell receptor beta chains were read from a single sample in a study of control samples from healthy donors and cancer patients. The assay was immunoSEQ multiplex PCR, and TCRdb's table has in-frame clones only and misses some. The data contain 91,000 or so clones, roughly 92% of them singletons. The sample taken for sequencing was blood. These receptors originate from a woman in her 30s in good health. CDR3s include the opening cysteine and the closing phenylalanine or tryptophan. A D gene is named only where the DNA matches it firmly. For some rows the clone size is stated as once, few or many, or as a class when expanded; others skip it.

clone size: NA; J gene: TRBJ1-1; V gene: TRBV19; D gene: NA; CDR3 protein: CASSPDRLLNTEAFF; CDR3 DNA: TGTGCCAGTAGTCCCGACAGGCTGCTGAACACTGAAGCTTTCTTT
clone size: NA; J gene: TRBJ1-5; V gene: TRBV28; D gene: NA; CDR3 protein: CASNRRGIQHF; CDR3 DNA: TGTGCCAGCAATCGTCGGGGGATCCAGCATTTT
clone size: NA; J gene: TRBJ1-3; V gene: TRBV10-3; D gene: NA; CDR3 protein: CAISRDTGNTIYF; CDR3 DNA: TGTGCCATCAGTCGGGACACTGGAAACACCATATATTTT
clone size: NA; J gene: TRBJ2-7; V gene: TRBV5-1; D gene: TRBD1; CDR3 protein: CASSQTDRGISYEQYF; CDR3 DNA: TGCGCCAGCAGCCAGACTGACAGGGGGATTTCCTACGAGCAGTACTTC
clone size: NA; J gene: TRBJ1-2; V gene: TRBV30; D gene: NA; CDR3 protein: CACLRSANYGYTF; CDR3 DNA: TGTGCCTGCCTCAGGAGCGCTAACTATGGCTACACCTTC
clone size: NA; J gene: TRBJ1-3; V gene: TRBV30; D gene: NA; CDR3 protein: CAWSVNRNTIYF; CDR3 DNA: TGTGCCTGGAGTGTAAATAGGAACACCATATATTTT
clone size: NA; J gene: TRBJ1-2; V gene: TRBV28; D gene: NA; CDR3 protein: CASSLVSGRYGYTF; CDR3 DNA: TGTGCCAGCAGTTTAGTGAGCGGCCGCTATGGCTACACCTTC
clone size: NA; J gene: TRBJ1-2; V gene: TRBV19; D gene: TRBD1; CDR3 protein: CASTIQTGGRNGYTF; CDR3 DNA: TGTGCCAGTACCATTCAAACAGGGGGGAGGAATGGCTACACCTTC
clone size: NA; J gene: TRBJ1-2; V gene: TRBV2; D gene: TRBD1; CDR3 protein: CASTQREGATNYGYTF; CDR3 DNA: TGTGCCAGCACCCAACGGGAGGGGGCGACGAACTATGGCTACACCTTC
clone size: once; J gene: TRBJ2-1; V gene: TRBV11-3; D gene: NA; CDR3 protein: CASSFRYNEQFF; CDR3 DNA: TGTGCCAGCAGCTTCCGTTACAATGAGCAGTTCTTC
clone size: NA; J gene: TRBJ2-7; V gene: TRBV7-8; D gene: NA; CDR3 protein: CASSQGPLGYYEQYF; CDR3 DNA: TGTGCCAGCAGCCAAGGACCCTTAGGGTACTACGAGCAGTACTTC
clone size: NA; J gene: TRBJ2-5; V gene: TRBV4-2; D gene: NA; CDR3 protein: CASSQDVEGGVGTQYF; CDR3 DNA: TGTGCCAGCAGCCAAGATGTTGAGGGGGGAGTGGGGACCCAGTACTTC
clone size: NA; J gene: TRBJ2-1; V gene: TRBV7-2; D gene: NA; CDR3 protein: CASSLELAGKFF; CDR3 DNA: TGTGCCAGCAGCTTAGAACTAGCAGGGAAGTTCTTC
clone size: once; J gene: TRBJ2-1; V gene: TRBV5-1; D gene: TRBD1; CDR3 protein: CASAGTGRANEQFF; CDR3 DNA: TGCGCCAGCGCCGGGACAGGGAGGGCGAATGAGCAGTTCTTC
clone size: NA; J gene: TRBJ2-1; V gene: TRBV3-1/TRBV3-2; D gene: NA; CDR3 protein: CASSRRLNEQFF; CDR3 DNA: TGTGCCAGCAGCCGCCGACTGAATGAGCAGTTCTTC
clone size: NA; J gene: TRBJ2-4; V gene: TRBV9; D gene: TRBD1; CDR3 protein: CASSVPQTGGIQYF; CDR3 DNA: TGTGCCAGCAGCGTACCCCAAACAGGGGGCATTCAGTACTTC
clone size: NA; J gene: TRBJ1-2; V gene: TRBV6-6; D gene: TRBD1; CDR3 protein: CASRGDRGASYAYTF; CDR3 DNA: TGTGCCAGCAGGGGGGACAGGGGTGCCTCCTATGCCTACACCTTC